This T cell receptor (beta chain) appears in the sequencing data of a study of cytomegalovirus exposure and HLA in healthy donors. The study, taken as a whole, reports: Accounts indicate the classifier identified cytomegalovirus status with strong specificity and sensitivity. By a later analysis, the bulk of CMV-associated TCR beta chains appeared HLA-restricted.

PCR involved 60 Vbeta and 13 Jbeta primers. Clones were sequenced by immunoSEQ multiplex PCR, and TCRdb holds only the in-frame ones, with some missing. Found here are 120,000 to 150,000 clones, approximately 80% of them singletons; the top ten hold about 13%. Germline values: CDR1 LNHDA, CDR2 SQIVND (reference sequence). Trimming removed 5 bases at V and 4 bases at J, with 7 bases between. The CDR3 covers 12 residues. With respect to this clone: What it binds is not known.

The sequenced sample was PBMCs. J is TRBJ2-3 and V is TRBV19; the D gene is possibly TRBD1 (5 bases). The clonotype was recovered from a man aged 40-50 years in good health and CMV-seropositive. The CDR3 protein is CASSLGPDTQYF. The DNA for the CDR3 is TGTGCCAGTAGTCTGGGGCCAGATACGCAGTATTTT.